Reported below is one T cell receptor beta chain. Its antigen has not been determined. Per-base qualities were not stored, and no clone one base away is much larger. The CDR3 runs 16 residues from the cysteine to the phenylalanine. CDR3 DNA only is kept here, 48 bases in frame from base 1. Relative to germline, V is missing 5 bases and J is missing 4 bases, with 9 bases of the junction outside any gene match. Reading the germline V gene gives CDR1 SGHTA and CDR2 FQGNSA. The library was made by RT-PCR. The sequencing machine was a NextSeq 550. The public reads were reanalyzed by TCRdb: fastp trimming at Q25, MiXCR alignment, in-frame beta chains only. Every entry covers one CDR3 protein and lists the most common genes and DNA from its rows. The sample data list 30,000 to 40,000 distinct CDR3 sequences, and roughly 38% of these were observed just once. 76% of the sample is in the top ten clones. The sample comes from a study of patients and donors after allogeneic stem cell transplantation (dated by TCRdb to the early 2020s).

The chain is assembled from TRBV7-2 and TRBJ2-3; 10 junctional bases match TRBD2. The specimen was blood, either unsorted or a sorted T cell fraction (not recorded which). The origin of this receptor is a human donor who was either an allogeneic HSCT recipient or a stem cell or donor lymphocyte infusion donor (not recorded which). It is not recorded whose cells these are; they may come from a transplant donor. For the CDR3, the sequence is CASSRPGLALSDTQYF. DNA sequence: TGTGCCAGCAGCAGACCGGGACTAGCGTTGTCAGATACGCAGTATTTT.